The clone carrying this T cell receptor beta chain was detected many times. Its antigen remains unidentified. The entry originates in a study of T cells in Graves' hyperthyroidism and ophthalmopathy. The diagnostic basis comprised clinical symptoms, serum thyroxine and TRAb, thyroid ultrasound and orbital computed tomography. Amplification targeted TCR beta CDR3 regions from RNA transcripts. First-round RT-PCR of the TCR CDR3 relied on the HTBI primer set. Via MiXCR, TCRdb re-called the multiplex PCR reads, giving one row per CDR3 protein. The table has 300,000 to 450,000 distinct CDR3 sequences, approximately 13% seen once. The CDR3 sequence is 16 residues long. The V gene end was trimmed by 3 bases and the J gene end by 5 bases; junction bases not matched to a gene: 8. Per the germline V gene, CDR1 is SGDLS and CDR2 is YYNGEE. Notes on the study in general: Researchers report that a 13 V-J model separated ophthalmopathy from stable hyperthyroidism. Ophthalmopathy, which appeared later, was predicted by the model a median 6.5 months before onset.

Sequenced material: blood. The receptor's source is a young man with Graves' hyperthyroidism that later progressed to Graves' ophthalmopathy. V is TRBV9 and J is TRBJ2-5; TRBD2 matches at 12 bases. This CDR3 reads CASSGLTSGGMETQYF. The CDR3, as DNA: TGTGCCAGCAGCGGACTGACTAGCGGGGGTATGGAGACCCAGTACTTC.